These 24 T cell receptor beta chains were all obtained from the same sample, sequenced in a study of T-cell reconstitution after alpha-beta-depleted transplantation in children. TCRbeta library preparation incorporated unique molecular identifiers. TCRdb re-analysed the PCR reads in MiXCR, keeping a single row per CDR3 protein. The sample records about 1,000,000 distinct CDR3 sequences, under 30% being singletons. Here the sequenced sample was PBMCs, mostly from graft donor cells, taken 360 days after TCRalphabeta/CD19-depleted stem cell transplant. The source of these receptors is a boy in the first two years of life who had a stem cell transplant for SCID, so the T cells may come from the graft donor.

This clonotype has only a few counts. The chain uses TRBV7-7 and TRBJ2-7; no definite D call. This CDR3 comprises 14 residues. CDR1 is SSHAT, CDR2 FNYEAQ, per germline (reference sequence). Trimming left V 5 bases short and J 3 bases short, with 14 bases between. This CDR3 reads CASSPAIGVYEQYF. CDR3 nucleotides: TGTGCCAGCAGCCCGGCGATAGGAGTCTACGAGCAGTACTTC.

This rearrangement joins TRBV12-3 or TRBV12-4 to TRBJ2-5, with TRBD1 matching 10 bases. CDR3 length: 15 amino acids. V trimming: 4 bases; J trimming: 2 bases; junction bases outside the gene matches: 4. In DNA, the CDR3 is TGTGCCAGCAGTTACGCGGACAGGGGGCAAGAGACCCAGTACTTC. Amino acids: CASSYADRGQETQYF.

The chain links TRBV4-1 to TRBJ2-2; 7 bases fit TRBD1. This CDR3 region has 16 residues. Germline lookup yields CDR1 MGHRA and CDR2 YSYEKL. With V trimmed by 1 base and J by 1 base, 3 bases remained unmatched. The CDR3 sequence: CASSQGDSLNTGELFF. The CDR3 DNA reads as TGCGCCAGCAGCCAAGGGGACAGCTTGAACACCGGGGAGCTGTTTTTT.

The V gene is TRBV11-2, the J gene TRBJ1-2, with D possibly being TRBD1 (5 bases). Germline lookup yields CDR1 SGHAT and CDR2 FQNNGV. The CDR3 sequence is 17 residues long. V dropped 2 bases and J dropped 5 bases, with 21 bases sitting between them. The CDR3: CASSLTGTAGLKYGYTF. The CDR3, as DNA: TGTGCCAGCAGCTTAACGGGGACGGCAGGACTAAAGTATGGCTACACCTTC.

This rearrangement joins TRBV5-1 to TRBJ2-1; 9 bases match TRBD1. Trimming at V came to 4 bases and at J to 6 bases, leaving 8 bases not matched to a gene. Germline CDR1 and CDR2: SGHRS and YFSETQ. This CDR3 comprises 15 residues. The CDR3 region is CASSAGDRAVNEQFF. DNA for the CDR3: TGCGCCAGCAGCGCCGGGGACAGGGCCGTCAATGAGCAGTTCTTC.

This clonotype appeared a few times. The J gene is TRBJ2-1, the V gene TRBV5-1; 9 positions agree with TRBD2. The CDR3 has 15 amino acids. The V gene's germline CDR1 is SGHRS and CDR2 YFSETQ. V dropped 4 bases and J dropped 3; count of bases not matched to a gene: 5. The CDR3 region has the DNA TGCGCCAGCAGCCGATCTAGCGGGGTCTACAATGAGCAGTTCTTC. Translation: CASSRSSGVYNEQFF. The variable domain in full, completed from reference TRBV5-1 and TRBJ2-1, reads KAGVTQTPRYLIKTRGQQVTLSCSPISGHRSVSWYQQTPGQGLQFLFEYFSETQRNKGNFPGRFSGRQFSNSRSEMNVSTLELGDSALYLCASSRSSGVYNEQFFGPGTRLTVL.

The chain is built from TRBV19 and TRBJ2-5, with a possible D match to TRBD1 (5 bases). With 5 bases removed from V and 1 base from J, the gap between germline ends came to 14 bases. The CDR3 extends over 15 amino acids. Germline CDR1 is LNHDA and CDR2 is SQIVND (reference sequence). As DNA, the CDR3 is TGTGCCAGTAGTTCCGACAGCGCCCCCCAAGAGACCCAGTACTTC. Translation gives CASSSDSAPQETQYF.

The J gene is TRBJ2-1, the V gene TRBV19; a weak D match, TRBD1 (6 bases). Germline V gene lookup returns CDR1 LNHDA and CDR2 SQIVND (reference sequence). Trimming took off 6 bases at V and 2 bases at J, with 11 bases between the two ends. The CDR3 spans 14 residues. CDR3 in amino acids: CASSPDSPYNEQFF. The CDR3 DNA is TGTGCCAGTAGCCCGGACAGCCCCTACAATGAGCAGTTCTTC.

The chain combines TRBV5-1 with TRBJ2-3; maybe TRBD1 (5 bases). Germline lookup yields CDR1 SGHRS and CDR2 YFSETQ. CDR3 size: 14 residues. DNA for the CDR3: TGCGCAGCCAGCGAGACAGCCCTCACAGATACGCAGTATTTT. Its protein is CAASETALTDTQYF. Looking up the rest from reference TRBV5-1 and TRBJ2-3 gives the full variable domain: KAGVTQTPRYLIKTRGQQVTLSCSPISGHRSVSWYQQTPGQGLQFLFEYFSETQRNKGNFPGRFSGRQFSNSRSEMNVSTLELGDSALYLCAASETALTDTQYFGPGTRLTVL.

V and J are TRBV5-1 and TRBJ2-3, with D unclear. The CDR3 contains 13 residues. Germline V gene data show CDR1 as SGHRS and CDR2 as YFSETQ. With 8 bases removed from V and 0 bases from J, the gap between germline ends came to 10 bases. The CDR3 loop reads CASTTPSTDTQYF. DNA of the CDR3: TGCGCCAGTACCACCCCTAGCACAGATACGCAGTATTTT.

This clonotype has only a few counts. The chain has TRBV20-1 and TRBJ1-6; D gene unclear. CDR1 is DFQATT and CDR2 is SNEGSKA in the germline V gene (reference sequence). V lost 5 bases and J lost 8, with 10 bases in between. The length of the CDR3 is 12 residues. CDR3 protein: CSASRGHSPLHF. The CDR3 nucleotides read TGCAGTGCTTCCAGAGGTCATTCACCCCTCCACTTT.

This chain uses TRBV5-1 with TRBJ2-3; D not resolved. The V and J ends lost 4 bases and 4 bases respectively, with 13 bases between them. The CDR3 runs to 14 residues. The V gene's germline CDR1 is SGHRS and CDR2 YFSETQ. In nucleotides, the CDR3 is TGCGCCAGCAGCCCTCGCAGGAGCGCAGATACGCAGTATTTT. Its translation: CASSPRRSADTQYF.

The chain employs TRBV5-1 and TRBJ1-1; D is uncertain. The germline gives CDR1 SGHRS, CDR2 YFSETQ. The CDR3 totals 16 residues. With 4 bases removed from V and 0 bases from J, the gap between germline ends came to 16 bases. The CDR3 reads CASSPWSRPMNTEAFF. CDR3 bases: TGCGCCAGCAGCCCATGGTCCCGACCCATGAACACTGAAGCTTTCTTT.

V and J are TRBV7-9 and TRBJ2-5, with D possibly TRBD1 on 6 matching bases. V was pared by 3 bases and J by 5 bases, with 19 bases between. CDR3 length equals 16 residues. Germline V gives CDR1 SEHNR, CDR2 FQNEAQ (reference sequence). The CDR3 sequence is CASSFPEDTGHETQYF. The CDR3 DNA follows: TGTGCCAGCAGCTTCCCCGAAGATACAGGGCATGAGACCCAGTACTTC.

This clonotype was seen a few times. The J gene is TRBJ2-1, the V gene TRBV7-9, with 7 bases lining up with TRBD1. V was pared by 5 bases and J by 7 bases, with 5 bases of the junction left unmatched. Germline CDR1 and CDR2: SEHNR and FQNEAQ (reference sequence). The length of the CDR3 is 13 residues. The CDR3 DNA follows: TGTGCCAGCAGCCACAGGGGTAAAAATGAGCAGTTCTTC. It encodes CASSHRGKNEQFF. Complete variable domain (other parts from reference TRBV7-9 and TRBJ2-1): DTGVSQNPRHKITKRGQNVTFRCDPISEHNRLYWYRQTLGQGPEFLTYFQNEAQLEKSRLLSDRFSAERPKGSFSTLEIQRTEQGDSAMYLCASSHRGKNEQFFGPGTRLTVL.

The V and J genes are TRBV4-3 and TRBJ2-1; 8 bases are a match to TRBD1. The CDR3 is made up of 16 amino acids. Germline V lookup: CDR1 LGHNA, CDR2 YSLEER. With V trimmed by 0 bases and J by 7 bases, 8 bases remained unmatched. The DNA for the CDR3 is TGCGCCAGCAGCCAAGATCGGCAGGGGGCCCTTAATGAGCAGTTCTTC. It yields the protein CASSQDRQGALNEQFF.

Here the CDR3 DNA reads TGTGCCAGCATACACGGACTCGGCGGAAGAAACACCATATATTTT. Translated: CASIHGLGGRNTIYF. This rearrangement joins TRBV6-2 or TRBV6-3 to TRBJ1-3; the D is unclear. Looked up from germline, CDR1 is MNHEY and CDR2 is SVGEGT. This CDR3 contains 15 residues. V lost 7 bases and J 5 bases, leaving 18 bases between the germline ends.

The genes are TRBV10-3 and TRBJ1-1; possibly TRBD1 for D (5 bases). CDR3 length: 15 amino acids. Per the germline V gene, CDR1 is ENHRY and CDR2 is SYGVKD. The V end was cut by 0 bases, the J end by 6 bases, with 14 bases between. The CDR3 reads CAISESTRVGAEAFF. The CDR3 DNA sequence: TGTGCCATCAGTGAGTCGACTAGGGTGGGGGCTGAAGCTTTCTTT.

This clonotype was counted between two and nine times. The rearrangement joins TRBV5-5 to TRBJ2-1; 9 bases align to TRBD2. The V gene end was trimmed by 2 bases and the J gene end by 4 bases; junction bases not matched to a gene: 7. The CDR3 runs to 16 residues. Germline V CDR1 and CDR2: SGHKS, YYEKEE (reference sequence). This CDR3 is CASSFLGAGGYNEQFF. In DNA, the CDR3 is TGTGCCAGCAGCTTTCTCGGCGCGGGGGGGTACAATGAGCAGTTCTTC.

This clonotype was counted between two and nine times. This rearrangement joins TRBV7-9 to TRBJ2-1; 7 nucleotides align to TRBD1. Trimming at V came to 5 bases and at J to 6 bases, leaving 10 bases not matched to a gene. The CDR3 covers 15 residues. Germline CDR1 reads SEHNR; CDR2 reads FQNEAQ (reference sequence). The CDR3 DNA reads TGTGCCAGCAGCCCGGGACAGATGTCCCCCAATGAGCAGTTCTTC. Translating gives CASSPGQMSPNEQFF.

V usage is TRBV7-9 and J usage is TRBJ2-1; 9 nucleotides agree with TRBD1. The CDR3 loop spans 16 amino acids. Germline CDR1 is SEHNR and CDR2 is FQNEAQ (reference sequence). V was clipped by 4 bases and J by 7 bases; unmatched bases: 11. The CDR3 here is CASSSSGTGFGNEQFF. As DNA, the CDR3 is TGTGCCAGCAGCTCGTCTGGGACAGGGTTTGGGAATGAGCAGTTCTTC.

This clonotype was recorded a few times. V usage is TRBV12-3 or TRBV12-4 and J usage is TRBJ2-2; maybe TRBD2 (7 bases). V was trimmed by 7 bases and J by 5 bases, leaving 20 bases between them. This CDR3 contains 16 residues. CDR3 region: CASKPQGGLGTGELFF. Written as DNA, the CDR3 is TGTGCCAGCAAGCCACAGGGAGGGCTGGGGACCGGGGAGCTGTTTTTT.

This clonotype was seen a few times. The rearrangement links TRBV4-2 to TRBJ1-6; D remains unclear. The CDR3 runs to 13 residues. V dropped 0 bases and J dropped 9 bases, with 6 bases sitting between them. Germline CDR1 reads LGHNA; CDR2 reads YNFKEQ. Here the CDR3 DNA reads TGTGCCAGCAGCCAAGATCCAGTTTCACCCCTCCACTTT. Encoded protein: CASSQDPVSPLHF.

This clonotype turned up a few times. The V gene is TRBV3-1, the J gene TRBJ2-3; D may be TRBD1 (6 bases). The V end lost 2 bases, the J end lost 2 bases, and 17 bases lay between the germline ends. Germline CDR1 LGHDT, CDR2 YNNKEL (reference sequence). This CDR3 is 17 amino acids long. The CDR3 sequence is CASSQLPAGQPTDTQYF. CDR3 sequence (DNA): TGTGCCAGCAGCCAACTGCCCGCCGGACAGCCCACAGATACGCAGTATTTT.